This section outlines one TCR beta chain sequence together with its context. Via MiXCR, TCRdb re-called the 5' RACE reads, giving one row per CDR3 protein. Of some 48,000 distinct CDR3 sequences listed, less than 15% are singletons. The data belong to a study of T-cell memory formation after mild COVID-19. This CDR3 contains 14 residues. CDR1 is DFQATT and CDR2 is SNEGSKA in the germline V gene (reference sequence). The V gene lost 3 bases and the J gene lost 5 bases, with 15 bases spanning the gap. This TCR was sampled from a man younger than 35 who had mild COVID-19 (a few samples of this study predate the infection). Cell type and time point are not known. The specimen sequenced was PBMCs or a T cell subset sorted from them (not recorded which). J is TRBJ2-3 and V is TRBV20-1; perhaps TRBD2 as D (7 bases). CDR3 DNA: TGCAGTGCTAGTGAGGGGGGGGCCGGAGATACGCAGTATTTT. Translation gives CSASEGGAGDTQYF.